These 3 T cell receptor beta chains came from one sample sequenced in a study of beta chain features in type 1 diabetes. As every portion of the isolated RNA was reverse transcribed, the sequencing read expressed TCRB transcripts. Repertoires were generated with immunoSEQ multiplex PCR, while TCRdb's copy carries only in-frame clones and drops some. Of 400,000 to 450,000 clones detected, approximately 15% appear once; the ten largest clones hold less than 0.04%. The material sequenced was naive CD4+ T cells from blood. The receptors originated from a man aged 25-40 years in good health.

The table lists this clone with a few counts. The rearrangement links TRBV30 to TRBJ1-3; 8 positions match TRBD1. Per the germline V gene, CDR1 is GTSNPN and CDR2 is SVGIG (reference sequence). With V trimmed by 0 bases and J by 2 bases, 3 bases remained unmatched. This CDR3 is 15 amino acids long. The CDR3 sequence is CAWSVQQGAGNTIYF. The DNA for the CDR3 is TGTGCCTGGAGTGTACAACAGGGGGCTGGAAACACCATATATTTT.

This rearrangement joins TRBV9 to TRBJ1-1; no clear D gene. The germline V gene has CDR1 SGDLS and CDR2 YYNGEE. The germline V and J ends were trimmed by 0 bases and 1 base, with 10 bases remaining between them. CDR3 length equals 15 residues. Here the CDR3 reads CASSVEGNRNTEAFF. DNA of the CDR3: TGTGCCAGCAGCGTAGAAGGGAACCGGAACACTGAAGCTTTCTTT.

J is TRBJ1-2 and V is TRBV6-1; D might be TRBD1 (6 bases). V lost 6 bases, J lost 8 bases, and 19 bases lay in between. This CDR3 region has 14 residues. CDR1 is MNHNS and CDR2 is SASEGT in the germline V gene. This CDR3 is CASRTGTRGEGYTF. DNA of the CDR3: TGTGCCAGCAGAACCGGGACCAGGGGAGAAGGCTACACCTTC.